This T cell receptor (beta chain) was retrieved from a study of blood T cell repertoires in COVID-19 (dated by TCRdb to about 2020). For context, the study as a whole: Samples covering the acute and convalescent phases of COVID-19 were provided by collaborators in the United States, Italy and Spain. Samples were obtained from the ongoing ImmuneRACE study (first 160 participants) and from 1,000 to 1,500 subjects provided by 6 global collaborators. The prospective study material was composed of cDNA or gDNA derived from T cells, B-cell-depleted T cells, or PBMCs. Subjects who had been exposed to COVID-19, were actively infected with it, or had recovered from it provided the deeply sampled blood TCRbeta repertoires that made up the dataset. A freely available public database, intended as a resource for researchers studying the immune response to SARS-CoV-2, is where the repertoires were released. Nearly every sample came with metadata listing a de-identified subject ID, COVID-19 status, age in years and sex. HLA class I and class II types, where available, came from metadata supplied by the sample provider rather than from assay-based typing. Paper-wide results and their limitations: The quantity of clinical and demographic metadata differed by source and by participant and was supplied without curation.

TCRbeta CDR3 regions were amplified from genomic DNA by means of the immunoSEQ Assay, a bias-controlled multiplex PCR. The source study handled its data this way. Nucleated cell counts per sample were estimated from amplification of reference gene primers within the assay. Sequence reads were collapsed and filtered to measure the absolute abundance of every unique TCRbeta CDR3 rearrangement. For each sample, productive Simpson clonality was calculated as the square root of Simpson's diversity index over productive rearrangements. This is the immuneACCESS table as TCRdb keeps it, with only in-frame sequences that have V and J called. A part of the clones is gone; compared with another copy, unresolved V genes explain less than half, and the rest is unexplained. V and J calls and clone size follow that table, whereas D and trimming were derived from the DNA. This sample comprises some 90,000 clones, roughly 80% of them detected only once. The ten largest clonotypes hold around 20% of the sample.

Collaborating institutions collected whole blood in K2EDTA tubes following their own protocols. For TCRbeta analysis, collaborators shipped samples in one of three forms: frozen whole blood, isolated PBMCs, or DNA extracted from either of those sample types. This clone was seen only once. It lacks a known antigen. Per-base qualities were not stored, and no clone one base away is much larger. For CDR1 and CDR2, the germline V gene (reference sequence) lists GTSNPN and SVGIG. The CDR3 starts with the cysteine, ends with the phenylalanine, and has 17 residues. Only CDR3 DNA is held: 51 bases, read in frame from base 1. V trim: 1 base; J trim: 2 bases; unmatched bases: 10.

The rearrangement joined TRBV30 to TRBJ2-5, with 10 junctional bases fitting TRBD2. The sequence derives from a human donor in a cohort sampled during active COVID-19. The specimen was peripheral blood. CDR3 region: CAWSATPRLAGQETQYF. The sequenced DNA: TGTGCCTGGAGTGCAACCCCCAGACTAGCGGGTCAAGAGACCCAGTACTTC. Full variable domain (CDR3 extended with the reference TRBV30 and TRBJ2-5 proteins): SQTIHQWPATLVQPVGSPLSLECTVEGTSNPNLYWYRQAAGRGLQLLFYSVGIGQISSEVPQNLSASRPQDRQFILSSKKLLLSDSGFYLCAWSATPRLAGQETQYFGPGTRLLVL.